These T cell receptor beta chains were read from a single sample in a study of response to subunit inactivated influenza vaccine. MiXCR, applied by TCRdb to the RT-PCR reads, yields one record per CDR3 protein. The data contain 650,000 to 800,000 distinct CDR3 sequences, about 14% of them singletons. Sequencing used PBMCs from blood, obtained approximately 15 days before vaccination. The origin of the receptors is a man over 45 who received an inactivated influenza vaccine. CDR3s include the opening cysteine and the closing phenylalanine or tryptophan. The D gene is left open where the match is weak. Not every row has a clone size; where given, it reads once, few, many or a size class.

TRBV7-3	.	TRBJ1-2	.	TGTGCCAGCAGCTTAATCCCAGGCAGGGCGCGGCCCAACTATGGCTACACCTTC	CASSLIPGRARPNYGYTF
TRBV1	.	TRBJ1-3	.	TGTACCAGCAGCCAAGAGGGACAGGCTGGAAACACCATATATTTT	CTSSQEGQAGNTIYF
TRBV12-3/TRBV12-4	few	TRBJ1-1	.	TGTGCCAGCACCCTGTCCGGGAGGTCCACTGAAGCTTTCTTT	CASTLSGRSTEAFF
TRBV10-3	.	TRBJ2-3	TRBD1	TGTGCCATCAGCCCAGCGTGGGGGACAGAGGAGCGCACAGATACGCAGTATTTT	CAISPAWGTEERTDTQYF
TRBV6-2/TRBV6-3	many	TRBJ1-1	.	TGTGCCAGCATGGGCACTGAAGCTTTCTTT	CASMGTEAFF
TRBV25-1	.	TRBJ2-1	TRBD1	TGTGCCAGTGAGGACAGGGGGAACTACAATGAGCAGTTCTTC	CASEDRGNYNEQFF
TRBV29-1	.	TRBJ1-1	.	TGCAGCGTTGGGTCCGGGATCAACACTGAAGCTTTCTTT	CSVGSGINTEAFF
TRBV18	.	TRBJ2-5	.	TGTGCCAGCTCACCACCTTTGGGGAAAAAAGAGACCCAGTACTTC	CASSPPLGKKETQYF
TRBV11-2	.	TRBJ2-3	.	TGTGCCAGCAACTTGGGGACGTTCGGTGTGCAGTATTTT	CASNLGTFGVQYF
TRBV30	.	TRBJ2-5	.	TGTGCCTGGAGGCGATGGGGGACTCAAGAGACCCAGTACTTC	CAWRRWGTQETQYF
TRBV7-2	few	TRBJ1-5	.	TGTGCCAGCAGCTTTAGGGCAGCCAATCAGCCCCAGCATTTT	CASSFRAANQPQHF
TRBV12-3/TRBV12-4	few	TRBJ2-5	.	TGTGCCAGCAGCCTAGGGGCCTCCGAGACCCAGTACTTC	CASSLGASETQYF
TRBV5-1	.	TRBJ2-1	TRBD2	TGCGCCAGCAGGGGTGGGAGGGCCTACAATGAGCAGTTCTTC	CASRGGRAYNEQFF
TRBV5-1	few	TRBJ2-5	TRBD1	TGCGCCAGCAGCTTCATGACAGGGTGGAGAGAGACCCAGTACTTC	CASSFMTGWRETQYF
TRBV5-6	many	TRBJ2-2	TRBD2	TGTGCCAGCAGCTTGAGTTGGACTAGCGGGATTACCGGGGAGCTGTTTTTT	CASSLSWTSGITGELFF
TRBV20-1	.	TRBJ2-5	TRBD1	TGCAGTGCTAGGGACACAGGGGTGGCGACCCAGTACTTC	CSARDTGVATQYF
TRBV3-1	few	TRBJ1-6	TRBD1	TGTGCCAGCAGCCAAGCGGTGGGGACAGTGAATTCACCCCTCCACTTT	CASSQAVGTVNSPLHF
TRBV30	.	TRBJ2-1	.	TGTGCCTGGAGTATATCTACCTGGGATGAGCAGTTCTTC	CAWSISTWDEQFF
TRBV2	few	TRBJ2-3	TRBD1	TGTGCCAGCAGTGGACAGGGTGGCCCAGATACGCAGTATTTT	CASSGQGGPDTQYF
TRBV9	.	TRBJ2-6	.	TGTGCCAGCAGCGTAGCTTCGACGGCTGGGGCCAACGTCCTGACTTTC	CASSVASTAGANVLTF
TRBV5-1	few	TRBJ2-5	TRBD1	TGCGCCAGCGGACAGACAGGGTACCGGGAGACCCAGTACTTC	CASGQTGYRETQYF